The 28 T cell receptor beta chains in this list originate from one sample, sequenced in a study of T cell responses to AZD1222 COVID-19 vaccine. Only in-frame clones appear in the TCRdb table, and some are missing; sequencing was by immunoSEQ multiplex PCR. The sample contains tens of thousands of clones, 84% of which appear only once. The specimen was peripheral blood, collected on day 0 of AZD1222 vaccination. Receptor source: an adult in good health.

For the CDR3, the DNA is TGTGCCAGCTTAAGAAGGTCGAACACTGAAGCTTTCTTT. It translates to CASLRRSNTEAFF. The V and J genes are TRBV6-5 and TRBJ1-1; D gene uncertain. The CDR3 is 13 amino acids. Between the trimmed V and J ends, which lost 8 bases and 1 base, there was a span of 11 bases. The germline CDR1 and CDR2 sequences are MNHEY and SVGAGI.

V gene TRBV5-5 combines with J gene TRBJ2-1, with 8 bases fitting TRBD1. After removal of 4 bases from V and 6 bases from J, the junction contained 9 bases not matched to a gene. Germline V gene lookup returns CDR1 SGHKS and CDR2 YYEKEE (reference sequence). This CDR3 spans 15 amino acids. CDR3 in DNA: TGTGCCAGCAGCCAGGACAGGGACCGCGCCAATGAGCAGTTCTTC. It encodes CASSQDRDRANEQFF.

The CDR3 sequence: CASSGSDRRYEQYF. The CDR3 DNA reads as TGTGCCAGCAGCGGATCGGACAGGCGCTACGAGCAGTACTTC. The rearrangement uses TRBV28 and TRBJ2-7, with TRBD1 matching 7 bases. The germline V gene has CDR1 MDHEN and CDR2 SYDVKM. V gave up 6 bases and J gave up 3 bases; unmatched junction bases: 8. The CDR3 sequence is 14 residues long.

The rearrangement uses TRBV6-1 and TRBJ1-1, with D possibly matching TRBD1 (5 bases). Trimming removed 3 bases from V and 9 bases from J, with 20 bases in between. The CDR3 is 15 amino acids. Looked up from germline, CDR1 is MNHNS and CDR2 is SASEGT. CDR3 sequence reads: CASSDWGERDGKAFF. Here the CDR3 DNA reads TGTGCCAGCAGTGATTGGGGAGAGAGGGACGGAAAAGCTTTCTTT.

This clone is a singleton in its sample. The chain is built from TRBV24-1 and TRBJ2-1; TRBD2 matches 9 bases. The CDR3 sequence is 17 residues long. With V trimmed by 1 base and J by 0 bases, 3 bases remained unmatched. Germline CDR1 is KGHDR and CDR2 is SFDVKD. The CDR3 sequence: CATSDFPAGGSYNEQFF. The CDR3 nucleotides read TGTGCCACCAGTGATTTCCCAGCGGGAGGCTCCTACAATGAGCAGTTCTTC.

This chain joins TRBV6-5 and TRBJ2-4; 7 bases align to TRBD1. Per the germline V gene, CDR1 is MNHEY and CDR2 is SVGAGI. V lost 5 bases to trimming and J lost 6 bases; unmatched junction nucleotides: 7. The CDR3 spans 14 residues. The CDR3 loop is CASSLETGRNIQYF. DNA of the CDR3: TGTGCCAGCAGTCTCGAGACAGGGAGAAACATTCAGTACTTC.

This clone was detected only once. The J gene is TRBJ2-3, the V gene TRBV7-9, with 8 positions matching TRBD1. The CDR3 runs to 14 residues. With 4 bases clipped from V and 1 base from J, the junction kept 1 base outside the gene matches. Germline V gene sequence: CDR1 SEHNR, CDR2 FQNEAQ (reference sequence). The CDR3 bases are TGTGCCAGCAGCTGGGGACAGGGCACAGATACGCAGTATTTT. Translated, it gives CASSWGQGTDTQYF.

V usage is TRBV10-3 and J usage is TRBJ1-1; TRBD1 agrees at 9 bases. Germline CDR1 is ENHRY and CDR2 is SYGVKD. With V trimmed by 5 bases and J by 3 bases, 10 bases remained unmatched. This CDR3 comprises 16 residues. The CDR3 here is CAISLLNRGRDTEAFF. The CDR3 nucleotides read TGTGCCATCAGTCTCCTTAACAGGGGGCGCGACACTGAAGCTTTCTTT.

The chain has TRBV14 and TRBJ1-3, with D perhaps TRBD1 (6 bases). Germline V gives CDR1 SGHDN, CDR2 FVKESK. Trimming took 0 bases from V and 4 from J, leaving 16 bases between them. CDR3 length equals 17 residues. CDR3 sequence: CASSQDWRGAGGNTIYF. The CDR3 DNA reads TGTGCCAGCAGCCAAGATTGGCGGGGGGCTGGAGGAAACACCATATATTTT.

This clone has only a few counts. The CDR3 sequence: CASSPRGNYQPQHF. CDR3 DNA: TGTGCCAGCAGCCCGCGCGGAAACTATCAGCCCCAGCATTTT. This chain uses TRBV6-5 with TRBJ1-5; no clear D gene. The V end was cut by 6 bases, the J end by 5 bases, with 14 bases between. The V gene's germline CDR1 is MNHEY and CDR2 SVGAGI. The length of the CDR3 is 14 residues.

The J gene is TRBJ2-1, the V gene TRBV7-9; the D gene could be TRBD1 or TRBD2 (6 bases each). The ends were cut back, 5 bases at V and 15 bases at J, with 17 bases in the middle. There are 12 residues in the CDR3. Germline V gene data show CDR1 as SEHNR and CDR2 as FQNEAQ (reference sequence). This CDR3 reads CASSPGASGPFF. The CDR3 DNA follows: TGTGCCAGCAGCCCGGGGGCCTCGGGACCGTTCTTC.

V usage is TRBV23-1 and J usage is TRBJ2-3, with a possible D match to TRBD2 (6 bases). TRBV23-1 counts as an open reading frame of uncertain function. The CDR3 spans 16 residues. V lost 2 bases, J lost 0 bases, and 12 bases lay in between. CDR3 loop: CASSQGEAGSTDTQYF. The CDR3 nucleotides are TGCGCCAGCAGTCAAGGGGAGGCCGGAAGCACAGATACGCAGTATTTT.

V gene TRBV28 combines with J gene TRBJ2-1; unclear D gene. Trimming took off 5 bases at V and 0 bases at J, with 11 bases between the two ends. Germline V gene sequence: CDR1 MDHEN, CDR2 SYDVKM. This CDR3 has 15 residues. This CDR3 reads CASSPAPSSYNEQFF. CDR3 bases: TGTGCCAGCAGTCCTGCCCCGAGCTCCTACAATGAGCAGTTCTTC.

The chain carries TRBV25-1 and TRBJ1-1, with TRBD1 matching over 10 bases. V shed 6 bases and J 3 bases; nucleotides not matched to a gene: 1. Germline CDR1 MGHDK, CDR2 SYGVNS. The CDR3 has 13 amino acids. CDR3 in DNA: TGTGCCAGCAGGGGGACAGGGGACACTGAAGCTTTCTTT. It translates to CASRGTGDTEAFF.

The chain uses TRBV19 and TRBJ1-4; D remains ambiguous. Looked up from germline, CDR1 is LNHDA and CDR2 is SQIVND (reference sequence). This CDR3 is 13 amino acids long. Trimming took 7 bases from V and 4 from J, leaving 10 bases between them. Here the CDR3 reads CASTTRGNEKLFF. The CDR3 DNA is TGTGCCAGTACCACACGGGGTAATGAAAAACTGTTTTTT.

V gene TRBV5-5 combines with J gene TRBJ1-4, with a possible D match to TRBD1 (6 bases). This CDR3 region has 16 residues. With 4 bases removed from V and 2 bases from J, the gap between germline ends came to 15 bases. Per the germline V gene, CDR1 is SGHKS and CDR2 is YYEKEE (reference sequence). CDR3 nucleotides: TGTGCCAGCAGCGGCGGAATGGACAGCACTAATGAAAAACTGTTTTTT. Its protein is CASSGGMDSTNEKLFF.

This clone was counted between two and nine times. The chain is built from TRBV28 and TRBJ1-1; 7 nucleotides line up with TRBD1. Germline V CDR1 and CDR2: MDHEN, SYDVKM. V was pared by 6 bases and J by 3 bases, with 10 bases of the junction left unmatched. This CDR3 has 15 residues. As DNA, the CDR3 is TGTGCCAGCAGCTCCCCGAGGGGGCTTGACACTGAAGCTTTCTTT. Encoded protein: CASSSPRGLDTEAFF. The whole variable domain, filled in from reference TRBV28 and TRBJ1-1, reads DVKVTQSSRYLVKRTGEKVFLECVQDMDHENMFWYRQDPGLGLRLIYFSYDVKMKEKGDIPEGYSVSREKKERFSLILESASTNQTSMYLCASSSPRGLDTEAFFGQGTRLTVV.

This clone was observed a handful of times. The chain uses TRBV6-2 or TRBV6-3 and TRBJ1-1; D is possibly TRBD1 (5 bases). The V and J ends lost 5 bases and 0 bases respectively, with 10 bases between them. The CDR3 is made up of 14 amino acids. CDR1 and CDR2 (germline): MNHEY, SVGEGT. The CDR3 spells CASSPGRMNTEAFF. The CDR3 DNA follows: TGTGCCAGCAGTCCGGGACGCATGAACACTGAAGCTTTCTTT.

The chain carries TRBV12-5 and TRBJ1-3; D remains unclear. The CDR3 is made up of 15 amino acids. Germline V gene data show CDR1 as LGHNT and CDR2 as FRNRAP. The V end was cut by 1 base, the J end by 0 bases, with 7 bases between. The DNA of the CDR3 is TGTGCTAGTGGTTTGGACGGGAGCTCTGGAAACACCATATATTTT. It encodes CASGLDGSSGNTIYF.

The chain is built from TRBV6-5 and TRBJ2-7; the match to TRBD2 covers 9 bases. CDR1 and CDR2 from the germline V gene are MNHEY and SVGAGI. This CDR3 is built from 14 residues. Losses at the gene ends were 4 bases for V and 4 bases for J; bases not matched to a gene: 5. The CDR3 reads CASSFLAGLYEQYF. The CDR3 DNA follows: TGTGCCAGCAGTTTCCTAGCGGGATTGTACGAGCAGTACTTC.

The rearrangement joins TRBV7-8 to TRBJ2-2; TRBD2 agrees at 8 bases. Germline V gene data show CDR1 as SGHVS and CDR2 as FQNEAQ. The CDR3 is made up of 15 amino acids. V lost 4 bases, J lost 4 bases, and 5 bases stayed unmatched. The CDR3 here is CASSWTSIGTGELFF. The DNA of the CDR3 is TGTGCCAGCAGCTGGACTAGCATCGGCACCGGGGAGCTGTTTTTT.

The chain combines TRBV24-1 with TRBJ2-5, with 12 bases fitting TRBD2. This CDR3 has 16 amino acids. V was pared by 4 bases and J by 4 bases, with 6 bases of the junction left unmatched. Germline loops: CDR1 KGHDR, CDR2 SFDVKD. The CDR3 here is CATSEASGRARETQYF. CDR3 DNA sequence: TGTGCCACCAGTGAAGCTAGCGGGAGGGCCCGAGAGACCCAGTACTTC.

This chain uses TRBV5-6 with TRBJ1-5; possibly TRBD1 for D (5 bases). This CDR3 has 15 residues. The germline V and J ends were trimmed by 0 bases and 7 bases, with 14 bases remaining between them. CDR1 is SGHDT, CDR2 YYEEEE, per germline. Here the CDR3 DNA reads TGTGCCAGCAGCTTGGCCGGGGGGTTTGGACAGCCCCAGCATTTT. Amino acid sequence: CASSLAGGFGQPQHF.

The V and J genes are TRBV9 and TRBJ2-1; a weak D match, TRBD1 (5 bases). CDR1 is SGDLS, CDR2 YYNGEE, per germline. The CDR3 sequence is 12 residues long. With 3 bases removed from V and 8 bases from J, the gap between germline ends came to 9 bases. CDR3 loop: CASSAPGYEQFF. The CDR3 bases are TGTGCCAGCAGCGCCCCAGGGTATGAGCAGTTCTTC.

Here the CDR3 DNA reads TGCAGTGCTAGTTTGCGGGCCGGGACAGGGGTCAATCAGCCCCAGCATTTT. Its protein product is CSASLRAGTGVNQPQHF. This chain uses TRBV20-1 with TRBJ1-5; 10 positions agree with TRBD1. The CDR3 totals 17 residues. Germline CDR1 is DFQATT and CDR2 is SNEGSKA (reference sequence). J gave up 3 bases and V 3 bases, and 11 bases lay outside the gene matches.

This rearrangement joins TRBV5-4 to TRBJ2-1; D perhaps matches TRBD2 (6 bases). Trimming removed 0 bases at V and 2 bases at J, with 12 bases between. The CDR3 runs to 16 residues. Per the germline V gene, CDR1 is SGHNT and CDR2 is YYREEE (reference sequence). The CDR3, as DNA: TGTGCCAGCAGCTTGGAATTAGCGGAAACCTACAATGAGCAGTTCTTC. It is translated as CASSLELAETYNEQFF. Drawing the rest from reference TRBV5-4 and TRBJ2-1, the complete variable domain is ETGVTQSPTHLIKTRGQQVTLRCSSQSGHNTVSWYQQALGQGPQFIFQYYREEENGRGNFPPRFSGLQFPNYSSELNVNALELDDSALYLCASSLELAETYNEQFFGPGTRLTVL.

This clone was seen a handful of times. The chain couples TRBV7-7 to TRBJ2-5; TRBD1 or TRBD2 may be the D gene (5 bases each). Germline V gene sequence: CDR1 SSHAT, CDR2 FNYEAQ (reference sequence). The CDR3 loop spans 15 amino acids. Trimming took 4 bases from V and 1 from J, leaving 13 bases between them. This CDR3 reads CASSSTPGPQETQYF. The CDR3 DNA is TGTGCCAGCAGCTCCACCCCGGGACCCCAAGAGACCCAGTACTTC.

V and J are TRBV3-1 (or the pseudogene TRBV3-2) and TRBJ1-6, with a possible D match to TRBD1 (5 bases). The CDR3 is made up of 17 amino acids. Germline-derived CDR1 and CDR2 are LGHDT and YNNKEL (reference sequence). The germline V and J ends were trimmed by 2 bases and 5 bases, with 16 bases remaining between them. CDR3 loop: CASSQIPGVWNNSPLHF. The CDR3 bases are TGTGCCAGCAGCCAAATACCGGGGGTATGGAATAATTCACCCCTCCACTTT.